This T cell receptor (beta chain) was documented in a study of post-analysis software for immune sequencing data. Study summary: Multiple sclerosis in the patients followed relapsing-remitting, secondary progressive and progressive-relapsing courses. Whole-study results and caveats: Controls showed lower frequencies than patients for five TRBV segments, and TRBV5-6, TRBV5-1 and TRBV20-1 were among these. Among multiple sclerosis patients, normalized Chao1 diversity was significantly below that of controls.

The TCR beta cDNA libraries contained unique molecular identifiers. A single record per CDR3 protein comes from TCRdb applying MiXCR to the PCR reads. Among hundreds of thousands of distinct CDR3 sequences listed, around 27% were seen once. The CDR3 covers 13 residues. The V end lost 0 bases, the J end lost 6 bases, and 8 bases lay between the germline ends. Germline CDR1 reads LGHDT; CDR2 reads YNNKEL (reference sequence). This clonotype has only a few counts. What it recognizes is unknown. Sequenced sample: blood. The receptor's source is a girl between 5 and 17 years old with multiple sclerosis. The V gene is TRBV3-1, the J gene TRBJ1-1; D unclear. CDR3 DNA: TGTGCCAGCAGCCAAGATATAAGGTCTGAAGCTTTCTTT. Protein product: CASSQDIRSEAFF.